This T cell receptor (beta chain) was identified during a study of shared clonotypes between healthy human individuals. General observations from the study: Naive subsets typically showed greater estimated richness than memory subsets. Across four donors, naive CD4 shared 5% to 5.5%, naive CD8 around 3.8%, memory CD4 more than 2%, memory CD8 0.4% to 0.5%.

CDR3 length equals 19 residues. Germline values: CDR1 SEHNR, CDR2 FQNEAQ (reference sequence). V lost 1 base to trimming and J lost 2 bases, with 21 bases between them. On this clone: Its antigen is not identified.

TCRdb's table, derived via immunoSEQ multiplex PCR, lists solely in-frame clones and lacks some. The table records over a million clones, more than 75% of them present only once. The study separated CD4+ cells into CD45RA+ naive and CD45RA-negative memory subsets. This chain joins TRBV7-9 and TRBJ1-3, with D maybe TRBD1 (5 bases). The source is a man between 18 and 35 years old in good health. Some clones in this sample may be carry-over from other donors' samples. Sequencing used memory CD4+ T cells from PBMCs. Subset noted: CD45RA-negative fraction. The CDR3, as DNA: TGTGCCAGCAGCTTAGGTGCCAGGGAGGCTGCCACCCCTGGAAACACCATATATTTT. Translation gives CASSLGAREAATPGNTIYF.